A single sample gave rise to the 32 T cell receptor beta chains below, sequenced in a study of blood T cell repertoires in COVID-19 (dated by TCRdb to 2018 to 2021). The library was prepared using the immunoSEQ multiplex PCR assay. TCRdb re-hosts the immuneACCESS table, in-frame sequences only. Its copies lack some clones; in the studies checked, an unresolved V gene accounts for under half of them, and the cause for the rest is not known. The sample table holds fewer than 300,000 clones, of which about 93% were seen once. Around 1.1% of the sample is held by the ten biggest clonotypes. Sequencing was performed on PBMCs or T cells enriched from blood (not recorded which). These TCRs come from a woman younger than 45 who had recovered from COVID-19.

This clone was detected only once. The chain is built from TRBV28 and TRBJ1-2, with TRBD1 matching 11 bases. This CDR3 comprises 14 residues. With 7 bases clipped from V and 4 bases from J, the junction kept 5 bases outside the gene matches. Germline V gene data show CDR1 as MDHEN and CDR2 as SYDVKM. The CDR3 protein is CASNGQGALYGYTF. The CDR3 DNA follows: TGTGCCAGCAACGGACAGGGGGCACTCTATGGCTACACCTTC.

In its sample, this clone was seen a few times. The gene calls are TRBV6-5 and TRBJ1-5, with a possible D match to TRBD1 (5 bases). V was pared by 6 bases and J by 6 bases, with 15 bases between. This CDR3 region has 14 residues. Germline assignment: CDR1 MNHEY and CDR2 SVGAGI. CDR3 sequence (DNA): TGTGCCAGCAGAGCCGCACAGGACCGTCAGCCCCAGCATTTT. It specifies CASRAAQDRQPQHF.

This chain connects TRBV12-3 or TRBV12-4 to TRBJ2-7; D is unresolved. V lost 2 bases and J lost 7, with 6 bases in between. The CDR3 consists of 11 residues. The DNA of the CDR3 is TGTGCCAGCAGTTTATCGAGAGAGCAGTACTTC. Residues: CASSLSREQYF.

The chain is built from TRBV6-5 and TRBJ2-7, with 9 bases aligning to TRBD2. The CDR3 totals 13 residues. V was pared by 5 bases and J by 3 bases, with 2 bases of the junction left unmatched. In germline, CDR1 is MNHEY, CDR2 SVGAGI. CDR3: CASSTTSGYEQYF. CDR3 nucleotides: TGTGCCAGCAGTACGACTAGCGGCTACGAGCAGTACTTC.

V is TRBV28 and J is TRBJ1-2; D not certain. The CDR3 sequence is 13 residues long. CDR1 is MDHEN, CDR2 SYDVKM, per germline. The V end was cut by 5 bases, the J end by 11 bases, with 18 bases between. Here the CDR3 DNA reads TGTGCCAGCAGTCAGACTCGACTTAGGAGGTACACCTTC. Translating gives CASSQTRLRRYTF.

CDR3 bases: TGTGCCAGCAGTTTATTTTCAGGCATGAACACTGAAGCTTTCTTT. As protein: CASSLFSGMNTEAFF. The chain employs TRBV27 and TRBJ1-1; D call uncertain. The CDR3 extends over 15 amino acids. V was pared by 1 base and J by 0 bases, with 9 bases between. CDR1 and CDR2 (germline): MNHEY, SMNVEV (reference sequence).

The chain carries TRBV28 and TRBJ1-4, with 8 positions matching TRBD1. Germline V CDR1 and CDR2: MDHEN, SYDVKM. The CDR3 contains 17 residues. Trimming removed 4 bases from V and 3 bases from J; junction bases left unmatched: 10. DNA for the CDR3: TGTGCCAGCAGTTCAGACAGGGGACGAGTCGCTAATGAAAAACTGTTTTTT. Translated: CASSSDRGRVANEKLFF.

J is TRBJ1-6 and V is TRBV27; 8 bases match TRBD1. The junction had 4 bases not matched to a gene; V was cut back by 8 bases and J by 10 bases. The CDR3 spans 12 residues. Germline loops: CDR1 MNHEY, CDR2 SMNVEV (reference sequence). CDR3 region: CASGTGLSPLHF. The DNA of the CDR3 is TGTGCCAGCGGGACAGGTCTATCACCCCTCCACTTT.

This clone appeared a single time. In DNA, the CDR3 is TGTGCCAGCAGTTTAGCGAGAGACAGAGAGACCCAGTACTTC. This sequence encodes CASSLARDRETQYF. The rearrangement links TRBV27 to TRBJ2-5; TRBD1 is a possible D gene (5 bases). CDR1 is MNHEY, CDR2 SMNVEV, per germline (reference sequence). This CDR3 spans 14 amino acids. V lost 2 bases and J 4 bases, leaving 11 bases between the germline ends.

V is TRBV5-6 and J is TRBJ2-1, with D possibly being TRBD1 (6 bases). Germline V gene data show CDR1 as SGHDT and CDR2 as YYEEEE. Between the trimmed V and J ends, which lost 1 base and 0 bases, there was a span of 11 bases. CDR3 length: 16 residues. The DNA of the CDR3 is TGTGCCAGCAGCTTGCAGGGACAAAGCTCCTACAATGAGCAGTTCTTC. It specifies CASSLQGQSSYNEQFF.

The chain employs TRBV19 and TRBJ2-7; D is uncertain. The V gene's germline CDR1 is LNHDA and CDR2 SQIVND (reference sequence). The length of the CDR3 is 13 residues. V lost 1 base and J 3 bases, leaving 7 bases between the germline ends. The CDR3 DNA is TGTGCCAGTAGTATAGGCGCGAACTACGAGCAGTACTTC. Protein product: CASSIGANYEQYF.

V is TRBV5-1 and J is TRBJ2-3; D is possibly TRBD1 (6 bases). V lost 5 bases, J lost 2 bases, and 12 bases lay in between. Germline loops: CDR1 SGHRS, CDR2 YFSETQ. This CDR3 comprises 14 residues. The CDR3 DNA sequence: TGCGCCAGCAGAGGGGCAGGGGTCACAGATACGCAGTATTTT. Its protein product is CASRGAGVTDTQYF.

The J gene is TRBJ1-2, the V gene TRBV28; D unclear. This CDR3 has 13 amino acids. V lost 3 bases to trimming and J lost 2 bases, with 7 bases between them. Germline V gene lookup returns CDR1 MDHEN and CDR2 SYDVKM. The CDR3 protein is CASSFTENYGYTF. CDR3 DNA: TGTGCCAGCAGTTTTACGGAGAACTATGGCTACACCTTC.

The chain has TRBV5-1 and TRBJ1-1; TRBD1 aligns across 7 bases. Looked up from germline, CDR1 is SGHRS and CDR2 is YFSETQ. J gave up 8 bases and V 4 bases, and 5 bases lay outside the gene matches. The CDR3 consists of 12 residues. CDR3 DNA: TGCGCCAGCAGCATTGACAGGGAGGAAGCTTTCTTT. Its protein product is CASSIDREEAFF.

CDR3 sequence: CSANPRTF. CDR3 bases: TGCAGTGCCAACCCGCGGACCTTC. The chain employs TRBV20-1 and TRBJ1-2; D gene uncertain. V gave up 6 bases and J gave up 14 bases, with 10 bases separating them. This CDR3 spans 8 amino acids. CDR1 and CDR2 from the germline V gene are DFQATT and SNEGSKA (reference sequence).

The genes are TRBV19 and TRBJ2-1; the D gene is possibly TRBD2 (5 bases). This CDR3 has 13 residues. CDR1 is LNHDA and CDR2 is SQIVND in the germline V gene (reference sequence). Trimming pared 1 base from V and 6 bases from J, leaving 7 bases between. In DNA form, the CDR3 reads TGTGCCAGTAGTATAGGGCTAGCCAATGAGCAGTTCTTC. This codes for CASSIGLANEQFF.

This clone has only a few counts. This chain joins TRBV2 and TRBJ2-2; 9 bases are shared with TRBD2. The CDR3 has 15 residues. Germline V CDR1 and CDR2: SNHLY, FYNNEI. Unmatched junction bases numbered 7, after V lost 3 bases and J lost 8 bases. CDR3 coding DNA: TGTGCCAGCAGTGAGGCTAGCGGGAAAGGTGGGGAGCTGTTTTTT. This sequence encodes CASSEASGKGGELFF.

V usage is TRBV2 and J usage is TRBJ2-2, with 7 nucleotides matching TRBD2. Looked up from germline, CDR1 is SNHLY and CDR2 is FYNNEI. The V and J ends lost 3 bases and 5 bases, in that order; junction bases with no gene match: 12. This CDR3 has 17 residues. Here the CDR3 reads CASSDVVTGGRTGELFF. CDR3 nucleotides: TGTGCCAGCAGTGACGTTGTGACGGGAGGACGAACCGGGGAGCTGTTTTTT.

The chain links TRBV29-1 to TRBJ2-1, with 12 bases aligning to TRBD1. The CDR3 extends over 14 amino acids. Germline CDR1 reads SQVTM; CDR2 reads ANQGSEA. J lost 8 bases, V lost 8 bases, and 10 bases had no gene match. CDR3 residues: CSSIPGQGAYEQFF. CDR3 bases: TGCAGCTCAATACCGGGACAGGGGGCATATGAGCAGTTCTTC.

The CDR3 protein is CASSYGTDQPQHF. Here the CDR3 DNA reads TGTGCCAGCAGCTACGGGACAGATCAGCCCCAGCATTTT. The J gene is TRBJ1-5, the V gene TRBV5-6; TRBD1 matches at 7 bases. This CDR3 comprises 13 residues. Germline CDR1 and CDR2: SGHDT and YYEEEE. V gave up 3 bases and J gave up 5 bases; unmatched junction bases: 2.

The chain uses TRBV13 and TRBJ1-2, with D possibly matching TRBD1 (6 bases). Trimming stripped 3 bases from V and 4 bases from J, with 12 bases between. The CDR3 runs to 14 residues. Germline loops: CDR1 PRHDT, CDR2 FYEKMQ (reference sequence). In DNA form, the CDR3 reads TGTGCCAGCAGCTTCAGGGGAGAGATCTATGGCTACACCTTC. Encoded protein: CASSFRGEIYGYTF.

The table lists this clone with a count of one. This chain uses TRBV21-1 with TRBJ2-2; TRBD1, as called in the table, went unchecked against the DNA. TRBV21-1 is recorded as a pseudogene. The CDR3 is made up of 20 amino acids. CDR3 region: CASSDQGHLQSKPDTGELFF. CDR3 nucleotides: TGTGCCAGCAGCGATCAAGGACACCTTCAATCTAAACCCGACACCGGGGAGCTGTTTTTT.

V and J are TRBV28 and TRBJ1-2; D gene unclear. The CDR3 loop spans 15 amino acids. In germline, CDR1 is MDHEN, CDR2 SYDVKM. V dropped 4 bases and J dropped 4 bases, with 16 bases sitting between them. The CDR3 sequence: CASSSLFPTIYGYTF. The CDR3 coding sequence is TGTGCCAGCAGTTCTCTTTTTCCGACTATCTATGGCTACACCTTC.

This rearrangement joins TRBV30 to TRBJ1-1; D is perhaps TRBD1 (5 bases). V lost 0 bases and J 3 bases, leaving 14 bases between the germline ends. The CDR3 consists of 15 residues. Per germline, CDR1 GTSNPN and CDR2 SVGIG (reference sequence). The CDR3 loop reads CAWSVGGISYTEAFF. As DNA, the CDR3 is TGTGCCTGGAGTGTCGGGGGGATTTCGTACACTGAAGCTTTCTTT. Based on the CDR3 plus reference TRBV30 and TRBJ1-1, the full variable domain is SQTIHQWPATLVQPVGSPLSLECTVEGTSNPNLYWYRQAAGRGLQLLFYSVGIGQISSEVPQNLSASRPQDRQFILSSKKLLLSDSGFYLCAWSVGGISYTEAFFGQGTRLTVV.

This clone was detected only a few times. The gene calls are TRBV7-2 and TRBJ1-6; 7 bases match TRBD1. The length of the CDR3 is 14 residues. J was trimmed by 7 bases and V by 5 bases; bases with no gene match: 5. Germline CDR1 and CDR2: SGHTA and FQGNSA. The CDR3 DNA reads TGTGCCAGCAGCCAAGGACAGGAAAATTCACCCCTCCACTTT. It translates to CASSQGQENSPLHF.

The chain is built from TRBV11-3 and TRBJ1-1; D may be TRBD1 (5 bases). Germline CDR1 reads SGHNT; CDR2 reads YENEEA. With 4 bases removed from V and 0 bases from J, the gap between germline ends came to 15 bases. This CDR3 region has 16 residues. The CDR3 sequence is CASSSGKGELNTEAFF. DNA of the CDR3: TGTGCCAGCAGCTCAGGGAAAGGAGAACTGAACACTGAAGCTTTCTTT.

The chain recombines TRBV9 with TRBJ2-1; 8 bases fit TRBD2. The V gene end was trimmed by 3 bases and the J gene end by 8 bases; junction bases not matched to a gene: 10. Looked up from germline, CDR1 is SGDLS and CDR2 is YYNGEE. The CDR3 spans 15 residues. CDR3 DNA: TGTGCCAGCAGCGCCGGGACTAGGTTTTTTGATGAGCAGTTCTTC. Protein: CASSAGTRFFDEQFF.

The chain recombines TRBV5-1 with TRBJ2-4; a weak D match, TRBD2 (5 bases). V lost 0 bases to trimming and J lost 10 bases, with 23 bases between them. Germline-derived CDR1 and CDR2 are SGHRS and YFSETQ. This CDR3 comprises 17 residues. The CDR3 region is CASSLEGVPHGTRIQYF. The CDR3 coding sequence is TGCGCCAGCAGCTTGGAGGGAGTTCCTCATGGTACAAGGATTCAGTACTTC.

V and J are TRBV7-9 and TRBJ1-1, with D tentatively TRBD1 (6 bases). The CDR3 runs 15 residues. Trimming removed 5 bases from V and 1 base from J, with 14 bases in between. Germline CDR1 SEHNR, CDR2 FQNEAQ (reference sequence). CDR3 in amino acids: CASSHSQGKNTEAFF. DNA for the CDR3: TGTGCCAGCAGCCACTCACAGGGAAAGAACACTGAAGCTTTCTTT.

The chain joins TRBV6-5 to TRBJ2-7, with 7 bases aligning to TRBD2. The CDR3 extends over 15 amino acids. The ends lost 2 bases at V and 1 base at J; junction bases unmatched: 5. The germline CDR1 and CDR2 sequences are MNHEY and SVGAGI. The CDR3 DNA reads TGTGCCAGCAGTTACGGTAGCGGGTCTTCCTACGAGCAGTACTTC. Encoded protein: CASSYGSGSSYEQYF.

The chain combines TRBV6-2 or TRBV6-3 with TRBJ2-5, with D perhaps matching TRBD1 (5 bases). Trimming stripped 4 bases from V and 2 bases from J, with 11 bases between. The CDR3 has 14 amino acids. The germline V gene encodes CDR1 MNHEY and CDR2 SVGEGT. DNA of the CDR3: TGTGCCAGCAGTTCGACAGCGAAACAAGAGACCCAGTACTTC. Translation gives CASSSTAKQETQYF.

Written as DNA, the CDR3 is TGTGCCAGCAGCTTTGATTCAACAGGCCCCAATCAGCCCCAGCATTTT. Translated: CASSFDSTGPNQPQHF. The chain employs TRBV7-2 and TRBJ1-5, with TRBD1 as a possible D gene (5 bases). Trimming cost V 3 bases and J 3 bases, with 15 bases left between them. CDR3 size: 16 residues. Per germline, CDR1 SGHTA and CDR2 FQGNSA. The full variable domain, with the rest looked up from reference TRBV7-2 and TRBJ1-5, is GAGVSQSPSNKVTEKGKDVELRCDPISGHTALYWYRQSLGQGLEFLIYFQGNSAPDKSGLPSDRFSAERTGGSVSTLTIQRTQQEDSAVYLCASSFDSTGPNQPQHFGDGTRLSIL.